This entry describes one TCR beta chain. The record originates from a study of T cell changes during pregnancy in multiple sclerosis. Measured with immunoSEQ multiplex PCR; TCRdb has only the in-frame clones, and not every one. The repertoire holds some 90,000 clones, with around 90% as singletons. The CDR3 length is 13 residues. Germline CDR1 is MNHEY and CDR2 is SMNVEV (reference sequence). V gave up 3 bases and J gave up 4 bases; unmatched junction bases: 2. Material: peripheral blood, obtained in the first trimester of pregnancy. J is TRBJ2-7 and V is TRBV27; 8 bases fit TRBD1. The TCR sequence derives from a female donor with multiple sclerosis, enrolled in a pregnancy study. The CDR3 DNA is TGTGCCAGCAGTTTGACAGGGGTGTACGAGCAGTACTTC. Protein sequence: CASSLTGVYEQYF.